A selection of T cell receptor beta chains follows, all from one sample in a study of CD8 T cells in ankylosing spondylitis. TCRdb re-called the 5' RACE reads with MiXCR, one entry per CDR3 protein. Among about 800,000 distinct CDR3 sequences listed, 12% were seen once. Input material: blood, either unsorted or a sorted T cell fraction (not recorded which). The receptor set was obtained from a male donor with ankylosing spondylitis. The CDR3 runs from the conserved cysteine through the conserved F or W. The D gene is left open where the match is weak. Only some rows state a clone size, as once, few, many or a class for expanded clones.

-	TRBJ1-2	12	TRBV6-1	-	TGTGCCAGCAGTGAGGGGACCTATGGCTACACCTTC	CASSEGTYGYTF
-	TRBJ2-2	13	TRBV5-1	many	TGCGCCAGCAGCTTGAGACGGAGCGGGGAGCTGTTTTTT	CASSLRRSGELFF
-	TRBJ2-5	15	TRBV15	-	TGTGCCACCAGCAGAGATCTACGGTTCCAAGAGACCCAGTACTTC	CATSRDLRFQETQYF
TRBD1	TRBJ2-3	15	TRBV20-1	few	TGCAGTGCTCCTCGGGACAGGGGGCTTCTAGATACGCAGTATTTT	CSAPRDRGLLDTQYF
TRBD2	TRBJ2-7	15	TRBV6-1	-	TGTGCCAGCAGAAACGGACTAGCGGCCTCCTACGAGCAGTACTTC	CASRNGLAASYEQYF
TRBD2	TRBJ2-7	16	TRBV5-1	few	TGCGCCAGCACCGAGACGATTCTTAGCGGGACAAGGAAGCAGTACTTC	CASTETILSGTRKQYF
-	TRBJ1-4	13	TRBV20-1	-	TGCAGTGCTTCAGGGATGCGGAATGAAAAACTGTTTTTT	CSASGMRNEKLFF
TRBD2	TRBJ2-3	19	TRBV6-1	-	TGTGCCAGCAGACCAGTCCCGGGACTAGCGGGGGGGCAGTCAGATACGCAGTATTTT	CASRPVPGLAGGQSDTQYF
TRBD1	TRBJ2-1	14	TRBV15	many	TGTGCCACCAGCGCTAGGACAGGGGAACATGAGCAGTTCTTC	CATSARTGEHEQFF
-	TRBJ2-3	11	TRBV20-1	many	TGCAGTGCTAGAGATCAAGTTACGCAGTATTTT	CSARDQVTQYF
-	TRBJ2-5	13	TRBV6-1	-	TGTGCCAGCAGTGATACGAGAATGAAGGGCCAGTACTTC	CASSDTRMKGQYF
-	TRBJ2-6	16	TRBV7-9	few	TGTGCCAGCAGACCCCCGAGGGGATCTGGGGCCAACGTCCTGACTTTC	CASRPPRGSGANVLTF
TRBD2	TRBJ2-7	13	TRBV10-3	many	TGTGCCGCCGCCAGCGGGAGAGAATACGAGCAGTACTTC	CAAASGREYEQYF
-	TRBJ2-1	17	TRBV29-1	-	TGCAGCGTTGAGAGAACTGGAGGATCCTGGTCCTACAATGAGCAGTTCTTC	CSVERTGGSWSYNEQFF
-	TRBJ2-5	17	TRBV15	-	TGTGCCACCAGCGGAAAGCTTTTTGAGGAGCGGCAAGAGACCCAGTACTTC	CATSGKLFEERQETQYF
-	TRBJ2-1	13	TRBV7-6	few	TGTGCCAGCAGCAGTTATGGGGACAATGAGCAGTTCTTC	CASSSYGDNEQFF
-	TRBJ2-1	13	TRBV10-3	few	TGTGCCGTCTCACGGAGCTCCTACAATGAGCAGTTCTTC	CAVSRSSYNEQFF
-	TRBJ1-2	14	TRBV9	few	TGTGCCAGCACCCCCCAGACAGGACGTAATGGCTACACCTTC	CASTPQTGRNGYTF
TRBD2	TRBJ2-5	22	TRBV10-1	-	TGCGCCAGCAGTTTGGGGACAGCGGCCAGGGGGATAGCGGGAGGACTCCAAGAGACCCAGTACTTC	CASSLGTAARGIAGGLQETQYF
TRBD2	TRBJ2-7	15	TRBV5-1	medium-sized	TGCGCCAGCAGCTTGGTAACTAGCGGGACCTACGAGCAGTACTTC	CASSLVTSGTYEQYF
-	TRBJ2-5	14	TRBV9	-	TGTGCCAGCAGCGAGGGGGGCCAGGGAGAGACCCAGTACTTC	CASSEGGQGETQYF
-	TRBJ1-4	12	TRBV15	-	TGTGCCACCAGCAGAGATGAAGGGACCGTGTTTTTT	CATSRDEGTVFF
-	TRBJ1-5	13	TRBV20-1	few	TGCAGTGCTAGTGAGAGGACCAATCAGCCCCAGCATTTT	CSASERTNQPQHF
-	TRBJ2-4	14	TRBV4-3	few	TGCGCCAGCAGCCAAGTGGTAGCCAAGGACATTCAGTACTTC	CASSQVVAKDIQYF
-	TRBJ1-1	11	TRBV29-1	many	TGCAGCGTTGTTCCGAACACTGAAGCTTTCTTT	CSVVPNTEAFF
-	TRBJ1-1	13	TRBV12-3/TRBV12-4	-	TGTGCCAGCAGAGGGGGAGGCAACACTGAAGCTTTCTTT	CASRGGGNTEAFF
-	TRBJ2-5	13	TRBV9	few	TGTGCCAGCAGCGTAGAGGTCGAAGAGACCCAGTACTTC	CASSVEVEETQYF
TRBD1	TRBJ2-4	13	TRBV7-2	-	TGTGCCAGCAGCTACGGACAGGGAGTGATTCAGTACTTC	CASSYGQGVIQYF
TRBD2	TRBJ2-1	17	TRBV7-2	-	TGTGCCAGCAGCTTAAAAGTTTGGGGACTACTTTACAATGAGCAGTTCTTC	CASSLKVWGLLYNEQFF
TRBD1	TRBJ1-1	17	TRBV20-1	-	TGCAGTGCTCAACTGAGCCACTTCCGGGACAGGGCCACTGAAGCTTTCTTT	CSAQLSHFRDRATEAFF
-	TRBJ2-1	16	TRBV20-1	few	TGCAGTGCTAGAGAAGGGACTGCAATGAATTACAATGAGCAGTTCTTC	CSAREGTAMNYNEQFF
-	TRBJ2-7	14	TRBV10-2	-	TGCGCCAGCACCGACGGCAGGGTGGCATACGAGCAGTACTTC	CASTDGRVAYEQYF
TRBD1	TRBJ1-1	14	TRBV3-1	-	TGTGCCAGCAGCCAGGGACAGGGTCTAGGGGGAGCTTTCTTT	CASSQGQGLGGAFF
-	TRBJ1-4	15	TRBV11-2	many	TGTGCCAGCAGCCGGGGGAATGGGGCTAATGAAAAACTGTTTTTT	CASSRGNGANEKLFF
TRBD1	TRBJ1-2	16	TRBV12-3/TRBV12-4	many	TGTGCCAGCAGTCTCCGGACAGGGGGACAGTCTTATGGCTACACCTTC	CASSLRTGGQSYGYTF
-	TRBJ2-6	16	TRBV4-3	few	TGCGCCAGCAGCCAAGATTCCACAACTGGGGCCAACGTCCTGACTTTC	CASSQDSTTGANVLTF
-	TRBJ1-6	14	TRBV20-1	-	TGCAGTGCTCAACCTGCCGGACCTAATTCACCCCTCCACTTT	CSAQPAGPNSPLHF
-	TRBJ2-1	14	TRBV29-1	-	TGCAGCGTTAGCCGGGACTTTACCTACAATGAGCAGTTCTTC	CSVSRDFTYNEQFF
-	TRBJ2-7	16	TRBV5-6	-	TGTGCCAGCAGCTTGGCCAGGAGACTGCGGACCTACGAGCAGTACTTC	CASSLARRLRTYEQYF